Listed here are 26 T cell receptor beta chains from one sample, sequenced in a study of shared clonotypes between healthy human individuals. The protocol was immunoSEQ multiplex PCR, while the TCRdb copy is restricted to in-frame clones and leaves out a portion. The table lists some 1,400,000 clones, approximately 96% of them singletons. Sequencing was carried out using naive CD4+ T cells sorted from blood. Subset indicated: CD45RA+ positively selected. The source is a man aged 30 to 39 in good health.

This chain connects TRBV5-1 to TRBJ1-1, with D hard to call. The V and J ends lost 2 bases and 0 bases respectively, with 8 bases between them. CDR3 length: 14 residues. The germline V gene encodes CDR1 SGHRS and CDR2 YFSETQ. The CDR3 spells CASSFAELNTEAFF. The CDR3 region has the DNA TGCGCCAGCAGCTTCGCAGAGCTGAACACTGAAGCTTTCTTT. Full variable domain (rest looked up from reference TRBV5-1 and TRBJ1-1): KAGVTQTPRYLIKTRGQQVTLSCSPISGHRSVSWYQQTPGQGLQFLFEYFSETQRNKGNFPGRFSGRQFSNSRSEMNVSTLELGDSALYLCASSFAELNTEAFFGQGTRLTVV.

Regarding this clone: This same CDR3 is encoded by further DNA sequences in the sample. The V gene is TRBV10-3, the J gene TRBJ2-7, with no clear D. Germline-derived CDR1 and CDR2 are ENHRY and SYGVKD. V lost 0 bases and J lost 1, with 7 bases in between. The CDR3 runs 14 residues. The CDR3 bases are TGTGCCATCAGTGAGTCCGGCCAGTCCTACGAGCAGTACTTC. Protein product: CAISESGQSYEQYF.

This rearrangement joins TRBV19 to TRBJ2-2; no firm D call. V lost 10 bases and J lost 0, with 3 bases in between. In germline, CDR1 is LNHDA, CDR2 SQIVND (reference sequence). This CDR3 contains 11 residues. The DNA of the CDR3 is TGTGCCACCGCGAACACCGGGGAGCTGTTTTTT. Translating it yields CATANTGELFF. Variable domain in full (rest from reference TRBV19 and TRBJ2-2): DGGITQSPKYLFRKEGQNVTLSCEQNLNHDAMYWYRQDPGQGLRLIYYSQIVNDFQKGDIAEGYSVSREKKESFPLTVTSAQKNPTAFYLCATANTGELFFGEGSRLTVL.

As DNA, the CDR3 is TGTGCCAGCAGCTTCACCGGGACGACCTACGAGCAGTACTTC. Protein product: CASSFTGTTYEQYF. The chain combines TRBV5-4 with TRBJ2-7, with D perhaps matching TRBD1 or TRBD2 (5 bases each). The V gene's germline CDR1 is SGHNT and CDR2 YYREEE (reference sequence). The CDR3 consists of 14 residues. Trimming removed 2 bases at V and 2 bases at J, with 11 bases between.

The V gene is TRBV18, the J gene TRBJ2-2; 12 bases are shared with TRBD1. CDR3 size: 15 residues. Germline loops: CDR1 KGHSH, CDR2 LQKENI. The V gene end was trimmed by 6 bases and the J gene end by 5 bases; junction bases not matched to a gene: 4. CDR3 sequence: CASSRDRGRTGELFF. As DNA, the CDR3 is TGTGCCAGCTCCCGGGACAGGGGGCGGACCGGGGAGCTGTTTTTT.

The J gene is TRBJ1-2, the V gene TRBV6-5, with no clear D. This CDR3 has 16 residues. The V end was cut by 0 bases, the J end by 5 bases, with 16 bases between. CDR1 and CDR2 from the germline V gene are MNHEY and SVGAGI. The CDR3 DNA follows: TGTGCCAGCAGTTACTCGAAGGGAGGCAGAGGGTATGGCTACACCTTC. Translating it yields CASSYSKGGRGYGYTF.

The DNA of the CDR3 is TGTGCCAGTAGGGAAACCATCGGGGAAACTGAAGCTTTCTTT. Protein: CASRETIGETEAFF. This chain links TRBV19 with TRBJ1-1; no clear D. Germline lookup yields CDR1 LNHDA and CDR2 SQIVND (reference sequence). The CDR3 consists of 14 residues. The V and J ends lost 6 bases and 5 bases respectively, with 16 bases between them. Looking up the rest from reference TRBV19 and TRBJ1-1 gives the full variable domain: DGGITQSPKYLFRKEGQNVTLSCEQNLNHDAMYWYRQDPGQGLRLIYYSQIVNDFQKGDIAEGYSVSREKKESFPLTVTSAQKNPTAFYLCASRETIGETEAFFGQGTRLTVV.

The chain recombines TRBV9 with TRBJ2-2; D gene unclear. The germline gives CDR1 SGDLS, CDR2 YYNGEE. This CDR3 is 14 amino acids long. V dropped 0 bases and J dropped 4 bases, with 7 bases sitting between them. The CDR3 bases are TGTGCCAGCAGCGTAGCACAGACCACCGGGGAGCTGTTTTTT. It specifies CASSVAQTTGELFF.

The chain recombines TRBV5-5 with TRBJ2-7; D possibly matches TRBD1 or TRBD2 (5 bases each). This CDR3 comprises 16 residues. Germline V gene sequence: CDR1 SGHKS, CDR2 YYEKEE (reference sequence). V lost 4 bases and J lost 1, with 18 bases in between. The CDR3 nucleotides read TGTGCCAGCAGCCCGAGGGGTTTGCTTGGGTCCTACGAGCAGTACTTC. Translation gives CASSPRGLLGSYEQYF.

The chain combines TRBV29-1 with TRBJ1-1; TRBD1 agrees at 9 bases. V shed 8 bases, J shed 5 bases, and the junction held 9 bases outside the gene matches. The CDR3 extends over 13 amino acids. The germline V gene has CDR1 SQVTM and CDR2 ANQGSEA. CDR3 nucleotides: TGCAGCATACTACAGGGGGCGGGAACTGAAGCTTTCTTT. Its protein product is CSILQGAGTEAFF.

This clone was seen a handful of times. This chain joins TRBV19 and TRBJ2-3; D gene ambiguous. The length of the CDR3 is 12 residues. CDR1 is LNHDA, CDR2 SQIVND, per germline (reference sequence). The V end lost 7 bases, the J end lost 2 bases, and 7 bases lay between the germline ends. The CDR3 sequence: CASKSNTDTQYF. Written as DNA, the CDR3 is TGTGCCAGTAAATCCAACACAGATACGCAGTATTTT.

The chain couples TRBV6-1 to TRBJ1-1; 7 bases align to TRBD1. The CDR3 has 15 residues. CDR1 is MNHNS, CDR2 SASEGT, per germline. V was pared by 4 bases and J by 0 bases, with 5 bases of the junction left unmatched. CDR3 residues: CASSAPQGLNTEAFF. The CDR3 DNA reads as TGTGCCAGCAGTGCTCCACAGGGGTTGAACACTGAAGCTTTCTTT.

This chain links TRBV7-3 with TRBJ1-1; D is unclear. The V end was cut by 4 bases, the J end by 1 base, with 16 bases between. CDR1 SGHTA and CDR2 FQGTGA come from the germline V gene. The CDR3 covers 16 residues. This chain's CDR3 is CASSSAQVLANTEAFF. For the CDR3, the DNA is TGTGCCAGCAGCTCAGCCCAGGTTCTGGCGAACACTGAAGCTTTCTTT.

This chain uses TRBV7-2 with TRBJ1-4; D unresolved. Per the germline V gene, CDR1 is SGHTA and CDR2 is FQGNSA. V was pared by 3 bases and J by 0 bases, with 5 bases between. This CDR3 spans 14 amino acids. The CDR3 bases are TGTGCCAGCAGCTTGATGGCAACTAATGAAAAACTGTTTTTT. Translated: CASSLMATNEKLFF.

The rearrangement links TRBV5-4 to TRBJ2-3; D perhaps matches TRBD1 (6 bases). The CDR3 has 16 residues. Per germline, CDR1 SGHNT and CDR2 YYREEE (reference sequence). The V and J ends lost 0 bases and 0 bases respectively, with 11 bases between them. The CDR3 here is CASSLAQGSSTDTQYF. The CDR3 region has the DNA TGTGCCAGCAGCTTGGCCCAGGGGTCTAGCACAGATACGCAGTATTTT.

This sequence joins TRBV7-9 and TRBJ2-7; perhaps TRBD1 as D (6 bases). V shed 2 bases and J shed 0 bases, with 14 bases lying between them. This CDR3 contains 16 residues. Germline V CDR1 and CDR2: SEHNR, FQNEAQ (reference sequence). CDR3 in amino acids: CASSLNPQGYSYEQYF. CDR3 coding DNA: TGTGCCAGCAGCTTAAACCCCCAGGGGTACTCCTACGAGCAGTACTTC.

CDR3 nucleotides: TGTGCCAGCAGCCAAACGCCTTGGGAGGACACTGAAGCTTTCTTT. Translation: CASSQTPWEDTEAFF. The J gene is TRBJ1-1, the V gene TRBV14; D is uncertain. This CDR3 is 15 amino acids long. Germline lookup yields CDR1 SGHDN and CDR2 FVKESK. Trimming shortened V by 2 bases and J by 3 bases, and 13 bases separated the two germline ends.

The chain couples TRBV28 to TRBJ1-1; D not certain. CDR1 is MDHEN, CDR2 SYDVKM, per germline. This CDR3 is 13 amino acids long. The ends were cut back, 5 bases at V and 10 bases at J, with 17 bases in the middle. This CDR3 is CASSLSPGRGAFF. CDR3 sequence (DNA): TGTGCCAGCAGTCTTTCCCCCGGCCGGGGAGCTTTCTTT.

V is TRBV30 and J is TRBJ2-1; D may be TRBD2 (5 bases). In germline, CDR1 is GTSNPN, CDR2 SVGIG (reference sequence). V was trimmed by 2 bases and J by 8 bases, leaving 16 bases between them. The length of the CDR3 is 14 residues. CDR3 DNA sequence: TGTGCCTGGAGTCCACCGCCCGGGGTCCATGAGCAGTTCTTC. Translating gives CAWSPPPGVHEQFF.

The V and J genes are TRBV4-1 and TRBJ1-4; D gene ambiguous. Trimming removed 3 bases at V and 8 bases at J, with 16 bases between. Germline V gene lookup returns CDR1 MGHRA and CDR2 YSYEKL. The CDR3 consists of 15 residues. The CDR3 reads CASSQPPRGEEKLFF. The CDR3 DNA reads TGCGCCAGCAGCCAGCCCCCGCGAGGTGAAGAAAAACTGTTTTTT.

Concerning this clone: This sample includes further DNA sequences coding for the same CDR3. The V gene is TRBV18, the J gene TRBJ2-2; tentatively, D is TRBD1 (6 bases). Germline assignment: CDR1 KGHSH and CDR2 LQKENI. Trimming took 2 bases from V and 2 from J, leaving 9 bases between them. The CDR3 sequence is 15 residues long. The CDR3 sequence: CASSPRTANTGELFF. In DNA form, the CDR3 reads TGTGCCAGCTCACCAAGGACAGCCAACACCGGGGAGCTGTTTTTT.

The CDR3 sequence: CASSPRRDRFAYEQYF. In DNA, the CDR3 is TGTGCCAGCAGCCCCCGACGGGACAGGTTTGCGTACGAGCAGTACTTC. This chain uses TRBV14 with TRBJ2-7; 8 bases line up with TRBD1. This CDR3 is built from 16 residues. V shed 4 bases, J shed 4 bases, and the junction held 12 bases outside the gene matches. Per the germline V gene, CDR1 is SGHDN and CDR2 is FVKESK.

V is TRBV6-5 and J is TRBJ2-3, with a possible D match to TRBD1 (6 bases). The CDR3 covers 14 residues. CDR1 MNHEY and CDR2 SVGAGI come from the germline V gene. Trimming pared 0 bases from V and 10 bases from J, leaving 14 bases between. DNA for the CDR3: TGTGCCAGCAGTTACTCGGAACAGGGAATTGCGCAGTATTTT. The encoded protein is CASSYSEQGIAQYF.

The J gene is TRBJ2-1, the V gene TRBV10-2, with D unclear. V was cut by 4 bases and J by 8 bases, with 12 bases left in between. Germline values: CDR1 WSHSY, CDR2 SAAADI. There are 13 residues in the CDR3. The CDR3 bases are TGCGCCAGCAGTGGCGTCAGGAGTTATGAGCAGTTCTTC. Its protein product is CASSGVRSYEQFF.

The chain links TRBV12-1 to TRBJ2-1; the DNA was not compared with TRBD2, the D call given in the table. TRBV12-1 is reported as a pseudogene. The CDR3 totals 14 residues. The CDR3 nucleotides read TGTGCCAGCGGTTCTAGCGGGAGGGGAGATGAGCAGTTCTTC. Residues: CASGSSGRGDEQFF.

The gene calls are TRBV5-1 and TRBJ2-5; 10 nucleotides match TRBD2. The CDR3 contains 15 residues. In germline, CDR1 is SGHRS, CDR2 YFSETQ. Germline trimming cut 3 bases from V and 3 bases from J; bases unmatched to any gene: 5. The DNA of the CDR3 is TGCGCCAGCAGCTCTGTTACTAGCGGGGAAGAGACCCAGTACTTC. It codes for CASSSVTSGEETQYF.